These 21 T cell receptor beta chains came from one sample sequenced in a study of long-term antiretroviral therapy in people with HIV. Survey-level immunoSEQ v3.0 assays were run. Libraries were prepared by immunoSEQ multiplex PCR; TCRdb keeps only in-frame clonotypes and omits some of them. Altogether 20,000 or so clones are present, over 65% being singletons, with the ten largest covering 5% to 6.5%. The material sequenced was unsorted PBMCs, taken 4.4 years after starting antiretroviral therapy. The receptors were gathered from a man aged 25 to 45 with HIV.

The J gene is TRBJ1-2, the V gene TRBV5-1, with no clear D. The V end lost 2 bases, the J end lost 1 base, and 24 bases lay between the germline ends. The CDR3 totals 19 residues. Germline V lookup: CDR1 SGHRS, CDR2 YFSETQ. The CDR3 reads CASSFMTLDVLDFNYGYTF. In DNA, the CDR3 is TGCGCCAGCAGCTTTATGACCTTGGATGTTCTGGACTTTAACTATGGCTACACCTTC.

The chain carries TRBV28 and TRBJ2-7; tentative D call: TRBD1 (6 bases). V was trimmed by 4 bases and J by 0 bases, leaving 13 bases between them. The CDR3 contains 15 residues. Germline assignment: CDR1 MDHEN and CDR2 SYDVKM. CDR3 sequence: CASSSRDTSSYEQYF. CDR3 DNA: TGTGCCAGCAGTTCCCGGGACACCAGCTCCTACGAGCAGTACTTC.

This clone was picked up one time. The chain joins TRBV10-3 to TRBJ2-7; possibly TRBD1 for D (5 bases). V shed 6 bases and J shed 6 bases, with 9 bases lying between them. CDR3 size: 11 residues. Germline V lookup: CDR1 ENHRY, CDR2 SYGVKD. The CDR3 sequence: CAIRQGSEQYF. DNA of the CDR3: TGTGCCATCAGGCAGGGAAGCGAGCAGTACTTC.

The rearrangement links TRBV9 to TRBJ2-6; possibly TRBD1 for D (6 bases). Germline V gives CDR1 SGDLS, CDR2 YYNGEE. CDR3 size: 16 residues. V was shortened by 0 bases and J by 2 bases, with 9 bases between the two germline ends. CDR3 loop: CASSVATGPGANVLTF. CDR3 bases: TGTGCCAGCAGCGTAGCTACAGGGCCTGGGGCCAACGTCCTGACTTTC.

The chain carries TRBV4-3 and TRBJ2-5, with D possibly called TRBD1 or TRBD2 (6 bases each). V was trimmed by 0 bases and J by 5 bases, leaving 13 bases between them. From germline, CDR1 is LGHNA and CDR2 YSLEER. The CDR3 sequence is 15 residues long. The CDR3: CASSQDRGEWETQYF. The DNA for the CDR3 is TGCGCCAGCAGCCAAGATAGGGGGGAGTGGGAGACCCAGTACTTC.

V is TRBV27 and J is TRBJ2-5; D is possibly TRBD2 (5 bases). Germline loops: CDR1 MNHEY, CDR2 SMNVEV (reference sequence). This CDR3 region has 14 residues. V was clipped by 6 bases and J by 3 bases, with 14 bases between them. CDR3 nucleotide sequence: TGTGCCAGCAGCCCTTGGACTCAGAAAGAGACCCAGTACTTC. Its translation: CASSPWTQKETQYF.

J is TRBJ2-7 and V is TRBV6-5; D is possibly TRBD2 (5 bases). The CDR3 covers 14 residues. Germline loops: CDR1 MNHEY, CDR2 SVGAGI. V was shortened by 7 bases and J by 1 base, with 14 bases between the two germline ends. The CDR3 DNA sequence: TGTGCCAGCAAGCCAGCGGCGGGTTCCTACGAGCAGTACTTC. The encoded protein is CASKPAAGSYEQYF.

The V and J genes are TRBV5-1 and TRBJ1-1; a possible D gene is TRBD1 (6 bases). This CDR3 is built from 15 residues. In germline, CDR1 is SGHRS, CDR2 YFSETQ. V lost 4 bases and J lost 2, with 15 bases in between. CDR3 region: CASSTRTASNTEAFF. The CDR3 DNA reads TGCGCCAGCAGCACCAGGACAGCATCAAACACTGAAGCTTTCTTT.

Points on this clone: Other DNA sequences in the same sample also yield this CDR3. J is TRBJ1-2 and V is TRBV27; D is uncertain. The CDR3 extends over 13 amino acids. The germline V gene encodes CDR1 MNHEY and CDR2 SMNVEV (reference sequence). Trimming left V 5 bases short and J 4 bases short, with 11 bases between. CDR3 protein: CASSPQKFYGYTF. DNA of the CDR3: TGTGCCAGCAGTCCCCAAAAGTTCTATGGCTACACCTTC.

This clone has more than one count but fewer than ten. The chain combines TRBV15 with TRBJ1-6; TRBD1 is a possible D gene (5 bases). CDR1 LNHNV and CDR2 YYDKDF come from the germline V gene (reference sequence). Trimming left V 1 base short and J 5 bases short, with 9 bases between. The CDR3 length is 15 residues. CDR3 coding DNA: TGTGCCACCAGCAGAGGGGACGTAGATAATTCACCCCTCCACTTT. This codes for CATSRGDVDNSPLHF.

This chain uses TRBV13 with TRBJ2-1; 9 nucleotides agree with TRBD2. In germline, CDR1 is PRHDT, CDR2 FYEKMQ (reference sequence). Trimming cost V 4 bases and J 6 bases; bases outside gene matches: 7. The CDR3 contains 15 residues. The CDR3 spells CASSSMLRGGNEQFF. CDR3 nucleotide sequence: TGTGCCAGCAGCTCCATGTTGCGGGGGGGCAATGAGCAGTTCTTC.

V gene TRBV9 combines with J gene TRBJ2-3; 9 bases agree with TRBD2. J was trimmed by 4 bases and V by 0 bases; bases with no gene match: 6. Per the germline V gene, CDR1 is SGDLS and CDR2 is YYNGEE. This CDR3 comprises 16 residues. The CDR3 is CASSVVVSGGADTQYF. CDR3 bases: TGTGCCAGCAGCGTAGTAGTTAGCGGGGGCGCAGATACGCAGTATTTT. Variable domain in full (rest from reference TRBV9 and TRBJ2-3): DSGVTQTPKHLITATGQRVTLRCSPRSGDLSVYWYQQSLDQGLQFLIQYYNGEERAKGNILERFSAQQFPDLHSELNLSSLELGDSALYFCASSVVVSGGADTQYFGPGTRLTVL.

The chain has TRBV9 and TRBJ1-2, with 11 bases lining up with TRBD1. The CDR3 is 17 amino acids. Germline-derived CDR1 and CDR2 are SGDLS and YYNGEE. The trim removed 0 bases at V and 3 bases at J, leaving 7 bases unmatched. CDR3 region: CASSVVQDRGRHYGYTF. The DNA of the CDR3 is TGTGCCAGCAGCGTAGTCCAGGACAGGGGGCGGCACTATGGCTACACCTTC.

This clone has a single count. This rearrangement joins TRBV19 to TRBJ1-1; D is perhaps TRBD1 (5 bases). Germline CDR1 reads LNHDA; CDR2 reads SQIVND (reference sequence). V lost 6 bases and J 4 bases, leaving 15 bases between the germline ends. This CDR3 has 14 amino acids. Here the CDR3 reads CASRSSGGRTEAFF. The CDR3 bases are TGTGCCAGTAGATCTTCCGGGGGACGCACTGAAGCTTTCTTT.

V gene TRBV5-5 combines with J gene TRBJ2-5, with 7 bases aligning to TRBD1. This CDR3 is built from 15 residues. V trimming: 2 bases; J trimming: 2 bases; junction bases outside the gene matches: 6. CDR1 is SGHKS, CDR2 YYEKEE, per germline (reference sequence). The CDR3 is CASSLPGGHQETQYF. The CDR3 DNA reads as TGTGCCAGCAGCTTACCAGGGGGACATCAAGAGACCCAGTACTTC.

This clone was recorded a few times. The rearrangement links TRBV28 to TRBJ2-7, with D possibly being TRBD1 (5 bases). The length of the CDR3 is 15 residues. Trimming left V 5 bases short and J 3 bases short, with 17 bases between. In germline, CDR1 is MDHEN, CDR2 SYDVKM. The chain's CDR3 is CASSRQRNLFYEQYF. As DNA, the CDR3 is TGTGCCAGCAGTAGACAGAGAAATTTGTTCTACGAGCAGTACTTC. Full variable domain (missing parts from reference TRBV28 and TRBJ2-7): DVKVTQSSRYLVKRTGEKVFLECVQDMDHENMFWYRQDPGLGLRLIYFSYDVKMKEKGDIPEGYSVSREKKERFSLILESASTNQTSMYLCASSRQRNLFYEQYFGPGTRLTVT.

The chain couples TRBV18 to TRBJ1-5; a weak D match, TRBD1 (5 bases). Germline V CDR1 and CDR2: KGHSH, LQKENI. The CDR3 is 13 residues long. Deletions cut 3 bases from V and 7 bases from J, with 10 bases between. As DNA, the CDR3 is TGTGCCAGCTCACCCGGGACTGTACAGCCCCAGCATTTT. This sequence encodes CASSPGTVQPQHF.

This chain uses TRBV11-2 with TRBJ1-1; D possibly corresponds to TRBD1 (5 bases). Trimming removed 5 bases from V and 1 base from J, with 14 bases in between. This CDR3 spans 15 amino acids. Germline V gene data show CDR1 as SGHAT and CDR2 as FQNNGV. CDR3 residues: CASSVGTAENTEAFF. DNA of the CDR3: TGTGCCAGCAGCGTCGGGACGGCAGAGAACACTGAAGCTTTCTTT.

The table lists this clone with a few counts. The chain couples TRBV7-9 to TRBJ1-5, with D possibly matching TRBD1 (6 bases). V lost 3 bases, J lost 1 base, and 13 bases lay in between. Germline loops: CDR1 SEHNR, CDR2 FQNEAQ (reference sequence). The CDR3 covers 16 residues. CDR3 protein: CASSFVGGQSNQPQHF. CDR3 coding DNA: TGTGCCAGCAGCTTCGTTGGGGGGCAGAGCAATCAGCCCCAGCATTTT.

This rearrangement joins TRBV21-1 to TRBJ2-5; no check of the table's D call, TRBD2, against the DNA was made. TRBV21-1 has pseudogene status. The CDR3 runs to 17 residues. The CDR3 loop is CASKRNSMGSEEETQYF. The CDR3 DNA reads TGTGCCAGCAAAAGGAACTCAATGGGGAGTGAAGAAGAGACCCAGTACTTC.

This clone was detected a few times. V and J are TRBV7-3 and TRBJ1-5; D gene uncertain. Germline CDR1 reads SGHTA; CDR2 reads FQGTGA. This CDR3 is built from 13 residues. Trimming removed 3 bases from V and 3 bases from J, with 6 bases in between. Here the CDR3 DNA reads TGTGCCAGCAGCTTGGGCAACAATCAGCCCCAGCATTTT. As protein: CASSLGNNQPQHF.